This T cell receptor (beta chain) comes out of a study of T cell repertoires in cytomegalovirus infection. Study details: Public TCR beta signature analysis indicated the presence of both CMV infection and matching HLA type.

Study results and caveats: HLA-C-restricted CMV-specific TCR beta clonotypes prevailed in the ex vivo response.

Germline V gene sequence: CDR1 MNHNY, CDR2 SVGAGI (reference sequence). Trimming shortened V by 2 bases and J by 13 bases, and 11 bases separated the two germline ends. This CDR3 region has 11 residues. In the case of this clonotype: The target antigen is unknown. A much larger clone lies a single base off, so this may be a read error.

TCRdb independently ran MiXCR on the reads; one entry per CDR3 protein. Of more than 350,000 distinct CDR3 sequences listed, about a third are singletons. The genes are TRBV6-6 and TRBJ1-1; TRBD1 might be the D (5 bases). The specimen sequenced was PBMCs. The clonotype originates from a human donor in good health (CMV status not recorded). Some clones in this sample may be carry-over from other donors' samples. CDR3: CASSYGAEHFF. CDR3 coding DNA: TGTGCCAGCAGTTACGGGGCGGAACATTTCTTT.